These 19 T cell receptor beta chains originate from one sample sequenced in a study of T cell responses to AZD1222 COVID-19 vaccine. Using immunoSEQ multiplex PCR, the repertoire was profiled, and TCRdb retains in-frame clones only, with some absent. The sample holds some 130,000 clones; more than 85% are singletons and the top ten take under 2%. The sequencing used peripheral blood, collected 28 days after the second AZD1222 dose. These receptors were collected from an adult who received the AZD1222 COVID-19 vaccine.

This chain joins TRBV9 and TRBJ1-1, with D perhaps matching TRBD1 (6 bases). The CDR3 length is 14 residues. Germline CDR1 SGDLS, CDR2 YYNGEE. The V end lost 2 bases, the J end lost 0 bases, and 8 bases lay between the germline ends. The chain's CDR3 is CASSVQGMNTEAFF. Here the CDR3 DNA reads TGTGCCAGCAGCGTCCAGGGGATGAACACTGAAGCTTTCTTT. The whole variable domain, filled in from reference TRBV9 and TRBJ1-1, reads DSGVTQTPKHLITATGQRVTLRCSPRSGDLSVYWYQQSLDQGLQFLIQYYNGEERAKGNILERFSAQQFPDLHSELNLSSLELGDSALYFCASSVQGMNTEAFFGQGTRLTVV.

This clone was detected a few times. The chain links TRBV30 to TRBJ1-2; D remains ambiguous. V lost 5 bases, J lost 4 bases, and 14 bases lay in between. The CDR3 totals 13 residues. The germline V gene has CDR1 GTSNPN and CDR2 SVGIG (reference sequence). The CDR3: CAWAPDGSYGYTF. As DNA, the CDR3 is TGTGCCTGGGCCCCTGACGGATCCTATGGCTACACCTTC. Variable domain in full (rest from reference TRBV30 and TRBJ1-2): SQTIHQWPATLVQPVGSPLSLECTVEGTSNPNLYWYRQAAGRGLQLLFYSVGIGQISSEVPQNLSASRPQDRQFILSSKKLLLSDSGFYLCAWAPDGSYGYTFGSGTRLTVV.

The rearrangement uses TRBV28 and TRBJ2-3, with 14 bases that match TRBD2. Germline assignment: CDR1 MDHEN and CDR2 SYDVKM. V shed 5 bases and J 2 bases; nucleotides not matched to a gene: 3. The CDR3 is 16 residues long. CDR3 in amino acids: CASSETSGRATDTQYF. The CDR3 nucleotides are TGTGCCAGCAGTGAGACTAGCGGGAGGGCCACAGATACGCAGTATTTT.

This sequence joins TRBV5-4 and TRBJ2-5; the D gene is possibly TRBD2 (6 bases). The CDR3 is 15 residues long. CDR1 is SGHNT and CDR2 is YYREEE in the germline V gene (reference sequence). Trimming removed 4 bases at V and 2 bases at J, with 15 bases between. In nucleotides, the CDR3 is TGTGCCAGCAGCCTGACTGGACTACGACAAGAGACCCAGTACTTC. Translating gives CASSLTGLRQETQYF.

This clone showed up just once. V and J are TRBV7-9 and TRBJ1-4; 9 positions agree with TRBD1. This CDR3 comprises 14 residues. Trimming took 5 bases from V and 7 from J; bases not matched to a gene: 5. CDR1 and CDR2 from the germline V gene are SEHNR and FQNEAQ (reference sequence). The CDR3 coding sequence is TGTGCCAGCAGCCCAGGGACAGGGAGTGAAAAACTGTTTTTT. It encodes CASSPGTGSEKLFF.

This clone has just a few counts. The chain couples TRBV9 to TRBJ2-1; 8 bases line up with TRBD2. The CDR3 is 15 residues long. The V and J ends lost 0 bases and 4 bases, in that order; junction bases with no gene match: 3. Per germline, CDR1 SGDLS and CDR2 YYNGEE. CDR3 nucleotide sequence: TGTGCCAGCAGCGTAGGGACTAGCCCATACAATGAGCAGTTCTTC. Translation: CASSVGTSPYNEQFF.

J is TRBJ2-1 and V is TRBV11-2; D call uncertain. Germline CDR1 and CDR2: SGHAT and FQNNGV. The CDR3 spans 14 residues. Trimming took 2 bases from V and 3 from J, leaving 8 bases between them. The CDR3 is CASSLQLFYNEQFF. CDR3 DNA: TGTGCCAGCAGCTTACAACTTTTCTACAATGAGCAGTTCTTC.

The V and J genes are TRBV19 and TRBJ2-3, with D possibly being TRBD2 (6 bases). The germline CDR1 and CDR2 sequences are LNHDA and SQIVND (reference sequence). V shed 6 bases and J shed 2 bases, with 15 bases lying between them. This CDR3 is built from 15 residues. The CDR3 coding sequence is TGTGCCAGTAGGGACTATCTCTTTTCCACAGATACGCAGTATTTT. Its protein is CASRDYLFSTDTQYF.

The V gene is TRBV12-3 or TRBV12-4, the J gene TRBJ1-2; possible D gene TRBD1, 6 bases. The CDR3 contains 12 residues. V lost 6 bases and J 7 bases, leaving 12 bases between the germline ends. CDR3 sequence: CASSSGAGGYTF. DNA of the CDR3: TGTGCCAGCAGCTCAGGGGCCGGTGGCTACACCTTC.

This clone was seen only once. The rearrangement uses TRBV11-2 and TRBJ2-1; 16 positions agree with TRBD2. The germline V gene has CDR1 SGHAT and CDR2 FQNNGV. The CDR3 is made up of 17 amino acids. V gave up 3 bases and J gave up 9 bases; unmatched junction bases: 8. CDR3 coding DNA: TGTGCCAGCAGCTTCGGGACTAGCGGGAGGGCGGGCACTGAGCAGTTCTTC. It is translated as CASSFGTSGRAGTEQFF. Combining the CDR3 with reference TRBV11-2 and TRBJ2-1 gives the whole variable domain EAGVAQSPRYKIIEKRQSVAFWCNPISGHATLYWYQQILGQGPKLLIQFQNNGVVDDSQLPKDRFSAERLKGVDSTLKIQPAKLEDSAVYLCASSFGTSGRAGTEQFFGPGTRLTVL.

V is TRBV5-4 and J is TRBJ1-5, with 9 bases aligning to TRBD1. The V segment lost 6 bases and the J segment 7 bases; nucleotides outside the gene matches: 11. CDR3 length: 15 residues. Looked up from germline, CDR1 is SGHNT and CDR2 is YYREEE (reference sequence). CDR3 nucleotides: TGTGCCAGCACCCTACCCTCGACAGGGGGGCAGCCCCAGCATTTT. Its translation: CASTLPSTGGQPQHF.

V is TRBV7-3 and J is TRBJ2-3; TRBD2 agrees at 12 bases. The V gene end was trimmed by 5 bases and the J gene end by 2 bases; junction bases not matched to a gene: 8. The germline V gene encodes CDR1 SGHTA and CDR2 FQGTGA. The length of the CDR3 is 17 residues. The CDR3: CASSLGLAGGITDTQYF. As DNA, the CDR3 is TGTGCCAGCAGCCTGGGGCTAGCGGGAGGGATCACAGATACGCAGTATTTT.

The V and J genes are TRBV6-5 and TRBJ1-1, with unresolved D. Germline CDR1 reads MNHEY; CDR2 reads SVGAGI. CDR3 length: 15 amino acids. The V gene lost 0 bases and the J gene lost 0 bases, with 8 bases spanning the gap. The CDR3 nucleotides are TGTGCCAGCAGTTACTCTTCGGTGTTGAACACTGAAGCTTTCTTT. Its translation: CASSYSSVLNTEAFF.

J is TRBJ2-5 and V is TRBV19, with D tentatively TRBD1 (6 bases). This CDR3 contains 16 residues. Looked up from germline, CDR1 is LNHDA and CDR2 is SQIVND (reference sequence). The ends were cut back, 5 bases at V and 5 bases at J, with 21 bases in the middle. CDR3 coding DNA: TGTGCCAGTAGTCTCCGACCCAACAGGGAGTTCGAGACCCAGTACTTC. Protein: CASSLRPNREFETQYF. Full variable domain (remainder filled in from reference TRBV19 and TRBJ2-5): DGGITQSPKYLFRKEGQNVTLSCEQNLNHDAMYWYRQDPGQGLRLIYYSQIVNDFQKGDIAEGYSVSREKKESFPLTVTSAQKNPTAFYLCASSLRPNREFETQYFGPGTRLLVL.

In its sample, this clone was seen a few times. The CDR3 DNA follows: TGTGCCAGCAAACCCCTACCGGGACTAGTTGGCGAGCAGTACTTC. Translating it yields CASKPLPGLVGEQYF. V is TRBV6-5 and J is TRBJ2-7, with 8 bases aligning to TRBD2. V shed 7 bases, J shed 6 bases, and the junction held 14 bases outside the gene matches. CDR1 and CDR2 (germline): MNHEY, SVGAGI. The CDR3 is 15 residues long.

This clone came up once. The chain links TRBV29-1 to TRBJ1-5; no firm D call. The CDR3 has 13 amino acids. Germline V gene data show CDR1 as SQVTM and CDR2 as ANQGSEA. Deletions cut 4 bases from V and 7 bases from J, with 14 bases between. The CDR3 DNA follows: TGCAGCGTTGGTAGAGGGCAGGACCAGCCCCAGCATTTT. Residues: CSVGRGQDQPQHF.

The chain couples TRBV21-1 to TRBJ1-5. TRBV21-1 is termed a pseudogene. The length of the CDR3 is 19 residues. The chain's CDR3 is CASSNAEGKAGEGNQPQHF. The CDR3 region has the DNA TGTGCCAGCAGCAATGCCGAGGGGAAAGCGGGGGAGGGGAATCAGCCCCAGCATTTT.

This chain links TRBV24-1 with TRBJ2-5, with 7 bases identical to TRBD1. CDR3 size: 15 residues. V shed 4 bases and J 4 bases; nucleotides not matched to a gene: 8. CDR1 is KGHDR, CDR2 SFDVKD, per germline. This chain's CDR3 is CATSDPEAGGETQYF. In DNA form, the CDR3 reads TGTGCCACCAGTGACCCCGAGGCAGGGGGAGAGACCCAGTACTTC.

This sequence joins TRBV9 and TRBJ2-1, with TRBD2 identical over 12 bases. Germline V gives CDR1 SGDLS, CDR2 YYNGEE. The length of the CDR3 is 22 residues. Trimming took 2 bases from V and 2 from J; bases not matched to a gene: 20. The CDR3 bases are TGTGCCAGCAGCGTGGCCCCGGTTACTAGCGGGAGGTATCAGAGTCCCTACAATGAGCAGTTCTTC. Its protein product is CASSVAPVTSGRYQSPYNEQFF.